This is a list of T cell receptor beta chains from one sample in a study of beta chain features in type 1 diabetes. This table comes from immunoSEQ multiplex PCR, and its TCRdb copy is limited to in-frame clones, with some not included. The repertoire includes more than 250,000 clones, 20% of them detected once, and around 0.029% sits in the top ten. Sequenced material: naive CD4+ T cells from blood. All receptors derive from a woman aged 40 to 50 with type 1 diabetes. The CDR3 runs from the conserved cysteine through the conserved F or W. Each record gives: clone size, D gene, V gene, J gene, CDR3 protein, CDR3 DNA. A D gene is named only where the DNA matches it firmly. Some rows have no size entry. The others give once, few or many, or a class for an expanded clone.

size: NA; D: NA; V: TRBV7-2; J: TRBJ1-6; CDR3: CASSTRGGVGSPLHF; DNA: TGTGCCAGCAGCACCCGGGGGGGAGTTGGTTCACCCCTCCACTTT
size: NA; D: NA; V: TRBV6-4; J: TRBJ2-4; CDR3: CASSARTVLKGDIQYF; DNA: TGTGCCAGCAGTGCGAGGACAGTCTTGAAGGGGGACATTCAGTACTTC
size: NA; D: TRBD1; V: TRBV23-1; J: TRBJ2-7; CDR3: CASSQPRRPTGEDAYEQYF; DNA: TGCGCCAGCAGTCAACCCCGTAGGCCGACAGGGGAGGACGCCTACGAGCAGTACTTC
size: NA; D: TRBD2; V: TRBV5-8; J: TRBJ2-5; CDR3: CASSLALAGETQYF; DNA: TGTGCCAGCAGCTTAGCACTAGCGGGGGAGACCCAGTACTTC
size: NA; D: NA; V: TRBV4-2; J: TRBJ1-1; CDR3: CASSAGLLNTEAFF; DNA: TGTGCCAGCAGCGCGGGACTGCTGAACACTGAAGCTTTCTTT
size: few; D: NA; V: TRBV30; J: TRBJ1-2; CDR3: CAWSVWGTGTQDRYTF; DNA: TGTGCCTGGAGTGTATGGGGGACCGGGACACAGGATCGCTACACCTTC
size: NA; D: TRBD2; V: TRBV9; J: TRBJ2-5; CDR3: CASSVGAGGGQETQYF; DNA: TGTGCCAGCAGCGTGGGAGCGGGGGGGGGTCAAGAGACCCAGTACTTC
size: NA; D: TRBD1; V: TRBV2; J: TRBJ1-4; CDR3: CASSGAGGRDEKLFF; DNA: TGTGCCAGCAGTGGGGCAGGGGGCCGGGATGAAAAACTGTTTTTT
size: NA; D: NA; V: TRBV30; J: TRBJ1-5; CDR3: CAWTRDNQPQHF; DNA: TGTGCCTGGACACGAGACAATCAGCCCCAGCATTTT
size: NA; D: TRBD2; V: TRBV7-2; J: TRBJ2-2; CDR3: CASSLAPAGGGELFF; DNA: TGTGCCAGCAGCCTGGCTCCAGCGGGAGGTGGGGAGCTGTTTTTT
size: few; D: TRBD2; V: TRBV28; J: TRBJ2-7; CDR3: CASRSPLAGKVYEQYF; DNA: TGTGCCAGCAGATCCCCACTAGCGGGAAAAGTCTACGAGCAGTACTTC
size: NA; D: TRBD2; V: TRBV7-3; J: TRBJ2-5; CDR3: CASSLTSGGAGETQYF; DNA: TGTGCCAGCAGCCTCACTAGCGGGGGGGCTGGAGAGACCCAGTACTTC
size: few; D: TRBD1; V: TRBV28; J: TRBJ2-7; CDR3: CASSPGQDVYEQYF; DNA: TGTGCCAGCAGCCCCGGACAGGACGTCTACGAGCAGTACTTC
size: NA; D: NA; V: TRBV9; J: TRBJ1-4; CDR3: CASSVRGQANEKLFF; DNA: TGTGCCAGCAGCGTCCGCGGGCAGGCTAATGAAAAACTGTTTTTT
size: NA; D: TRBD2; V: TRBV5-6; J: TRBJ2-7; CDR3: CASSLGLAGASSYEQYF; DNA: TGTGCCAGCAGCCTGGGGCTAGCGGGAGCGTCCTCCTACGAGCAGTACTTC
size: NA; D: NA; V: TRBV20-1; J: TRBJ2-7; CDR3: CSADGTYEQYF; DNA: TGCAGTGCTGACGGGACCTACGAGCAGTACTTC
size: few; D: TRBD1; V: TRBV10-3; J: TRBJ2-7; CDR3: CAITADRAYEQYF; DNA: TGTGCCATCACCGCGGACAGGGCGTACGAGCAGTACTTC
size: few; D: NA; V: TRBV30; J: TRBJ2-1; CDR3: CAWSGMGTGSYNEQFF; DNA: TGTGCCTGGAGTGGGATGGGAACAGGCTCCTACAATGAGCAGTTCTTC
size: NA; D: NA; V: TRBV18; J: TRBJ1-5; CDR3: CASSAGAQPQHF; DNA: TGTGCCAGCTCCGCAGGGGCTCAGCCCCAGCATTTT
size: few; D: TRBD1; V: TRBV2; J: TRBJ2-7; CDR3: CASRPAGTGGEQYF; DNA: TGTGCCAGCAGACCAGCCGGGACAGGTGGCGAGCAGTACTTC